Listed below are T cell receptor beta chains from one sample, sequenced in a study of blood T cell repertoires in COVID-19. TCRdb keeps only in-frame clones here, not all; method: immunoSEQ multiplex PCR. The profile covers 270,000 or so clones, with 80% to 90% appearing a single time and roughly 4.3% taken by the ten largest. The sequenced material came from PBMCs or T cells enriched from blood (not recorded which). These receptor sequences come from a young woman with acute COVID-19. The CDR3 runs from the conserved cysteine through the conserved F or W. Each record gives: clone size, D gene, J gene, V gene, CDR3 DNA, CDR3 protein. The D gene is left open where the match is weak. Clone size is not always given. Where it is, it says once, few, many or a class for expanded clones.

size: -
D: -
J: TRBJ2-2
V: TRBV6-1
DNA: TGTGCCAGCAGTGAAGTGAGCTTCACCGGGGAGCTGTTTTTT
CDR3: CASSEVSFTGELFF

size: -
D: -
J: TRBJ2-5
V: TRBV7-3
DNA: TGTGCCAGCAGCCTCCAGACAGGAGGAGAGACCCAGTACTTC
CDR3: CASSLQTGGETQYF

size: -
D: TRBD2
J: TRBJ2-1
V: TRBV5-1
DNA: TGCGCCAGCAGCTCGACTAGCGTTAATGAGCAGTTCTTC
CDR3: CASSSTSVNEQFF

size: once
D: TRBD2
J: TRBJ2-1
V: TRBV9
DNA: TGTGCCAGCAGCATAAGCGGGAGTAGCTCCTACAATGAGCAGTTCTTC
CDR3: CASSISGSSSYNEQFF

size: once
D: -
J: TRBJ2-1
V: TRBV4-3
DNA: TGCGCCAGCAGCCAAGATCACACAGGGACGAATGAGCAGTTCTTC
CDR3: CASSQDHTGTNEQFF

size: -
D: -
J: TRBJ1-1
V: TRBV5-1
DNA: TGCGCCAGCAGCTTGGTGGTAGGGGGAGAGAGTGAAGCTTTCTTT
CDR3: CASSLVVGGESEAFF

size: -
D: TRBD2
J: TRBJ2-3
V: TRBV24-1
DNA: TGTGCCACCAGTGATTCACGACTAGCGGGAGGGTCGAGCACAGATACGCAGTATTTT
CDR3: CATSDSRLAGGSSTDTQYF

size: -
D: -
J: TRBJ2-7
V: TRBV19
DNA: TGTGCCAGCCCCTGTGAGGGAGCCTCGGACTACGAGCAGTACTTC
CDR3: CASPCEGASDYEQYF

size: -
D: TRBD1
J: TRBJ1-5
V: TRBV7-9
DNA: TGTGCCAGCAGCGGACAGGATCAGCCCCAGCATTTT
CDR3: CASSGQDQPQHF

size: -
D: -
J: TRBJ1-2
V: TRBV28
DNA: TGTGCCAGCATTCTGAACAGGGATAACTATGGCTACACCTTC
CDR3: CASILNRDNYGYTF

size: -
D: TRBD1
J: TRBJ2-7
V: TRBV7-3
DNA: TGTGCCAGCAGCCAGGACAGGGGACGGGAGCAGTACTTC
CDR3: CASSQDRGREQYF

size: -
D: TRBD1
J: TRBJ2-7
V: TRBV3-1/TRBV3-2
DNA: TGTGCCAGCAGCCAAGAAACCTCGACAGGGAACATCCACGAGCAGTACTTC
CDR3: CASSQETSTGNIHEQYF

size: -
D: -
J: TRBJ1-2
V: TRBV2
DNA: TGTGCCGCCCGGGGGTTCAGGCACAAGGGGAGCTATGGCTACACCTTC
CDR3: CAARGFRHKGSYGYTF

size: -
D: -
J: TRBJ2-7
V: TRBV4-3
DNA: TGCGCCAGCAGCCCGACCGGAGGCGAGCAGTACTTC
CDR3: CASSPTGGEQYF

size: -
D: -
J: TRBJ2-3
V: TRBV19
DNA: TGTGCCAGTAGTATGGACACAGACACAGATACGCAGTATTTT
CDR3: CASSMDTDTDTQYF

size: -
D: -
J: TRBJ2-7
V: TRBV4-1
DNA: TGCGCCAGCAGCATACGCCTAGGGGCCACAAGCTCCTACGAGCAGTACTTC
CDR3: CASSIRLGATSSYEQYF

size: -
D: TRBD2
J: TRBJ2-1
V: TRBV10-2
DNA: TGCGCCAGCAGTGAGCCCATTTGGGTAGCGGGCTACAATGAGCAGTTCTTC
CDR3: CASSEPIWVAGYNEQFF

size: -
D: -
J: TRBJ2-7
V: TRBV7-6
DNA: TGTGCCAGCAGCGCACAGGGTGTCGAGCAGTACTTC
CDR3: CASSAQGVEQYF

size: once
D: -
J: TRBJ2-7
V: TRBV5-6
DNA: TGTGCCAGCAGCCAGGAGGGGCAGGTTGGCCACGAGCAGTACTTC
CDR3: CASSQEGQVGHEQYF

size: -
D: TRBD1
J: TRBJ1-2
V: TRBV29-1
DNA: TGCAGCGTTGAAAATCGGCCAGGGGGCGCCCCTGGCTACACCTTC
CDR3: CSVENRPGGAPGYTF

size: -
D: -
J: TRBJ2-1
V: TRBV4-1
DNA: TGCGCCAGCAGCCAAGAAGACGAGGATGAGCAGTTCTTC
CDR3: CASSQEDEDEQFF

size: -
D: -
J: TRBJ2-3
V: TRBV7-9
DNA: TGTGCCAGCAGACCTACTAGGGCGTACACAGATACGCAGTATTTT
CDR3: CASRPTRAYTDTQYF

size: -
D: -
J: TRBJ2-7
V: TRBV27
DNA: TGTGCCAGCAGGTTACAAGGGGCGGGGGAGCAGTACTTC
CDR3: CASRLQGAGEQYF

size: -
D: -
J: TRBJ2-3
V: TRBV4-2
DNA: TGTGCCAGCAGCCAACCTGACTCCACTGCAGATACGCAGTATTTT
CDR3: CASSQPDSTADTQYF

size: -
D: TRBD2
J: TRBJ2-1
V: TRBV6-6
DNA: TGTGCCAGCAGTCGCGGGACTAGCGGGGTTGCCTACAATGAGCAGTTCTTC
CDR3: CASSRGTSGVAYNEQFF

size: -
D: -
J: TRBJ2-1
V: TRBV10-1
DNA: TGCGCCAGCAGTGAGACTAGCAATGAGCAGTTCTTC
CDR3: CASSETSNEQFF

size: -
D: -
J: TRBJ1-4
V: TRBV28
DNA: TGTGCCAGCAGTAGACTCGATGCAACTAATGAAAAACTGTTTTTT
CDR3: CASSRLDATNEKLFF

size: -
D: -
J: TRBJ1-4
V: TRBV5-1
DNA: TGCGCCAGCAGCTGGGAGGAGGGAGAAAAACTGTTTTTT
CDR3: CASSWEEGEKLFF

size: -
D: -
J: TRBJ2-2
V: TRBV3-1/TRBV3-2
DNA: TGTGCCAGCAGCCAAGATCAGCGGGTAGGATTACCGGCGCGGGACACCGGGGAGCTGTTTTTT
CDR3: CASSQDQRVGLPARDTGELFF

size: -
D: TRBD1
J: TRBJ2-2
V: TRBV28
DNA: TGTGCCATCCCCCAGGCAAAACAGGGGATCACCGGGGAGCTGTTTTTT
CDR3: CAIPQAKQGITGELFF

size: -
D: -
J: TRBJ2-3
V: TRBV28
DNA: TGTGCCAGTTCCGGCCAGGGGAGTTTATGGACGCAGTATTTT
CDR3: CASSGQGSLWTQYF

size: -
D: TRBD2
J: TRBJ2-2
V: TRBV2
DNA: TGTGCCAGCAGTGAGTCTAGCGGGGCCGGGGAGCTGTTTTTT
CDR3: CASSESSGAGELFF

size: -
D: -
J: TRBJ2-1
V: TRBV19
DNA: TGTGCCAGTAGTACAGGGACTCCCCCCCACAATGAGCAGTTCTTC
CDR3: CASSTGTPPHNEQFF

size: -
D: -
J: TRBJ2-1
V: TRBV28
DNA: TGTGCCAGCAGTTTTTCAGGGGATGAGCAGTTCTTC
CDR3: CASSFSGDEQFF

size: once
D: TRBD2
J: TRBJ2-1
V: TRBV6-2/TRBV6-3
DNA: TGTGCCAGCAGCCCGGGCCGGGGGGTAACCTACAATGAGCAGTTCTTC
CDR3: CASSPGRGVTYNEQFF

size: -
D: TRBD1
J: TRBJ2-2
V: TRBV13
DNA: TGTGCCAGCAGCTTAGCCTATCCAGGGGGAGAACAAGCGAACACCGGGGAGCTGTTTTTT
CDR3: CASSLAYPGGEQANTGELFF

size: -
D: TRBD2
J: TRBJ2-3
V: TRBV28
DNA: TGTGCCAGCAGAATCCCGGGACTAGCGGGAGGGCCGGGGAGCACAGATACGCAGTATTTT
CDR3: CASRIPGLAGGPGSTDTQYF

size: -
D: TRBD1
J: TRBJ2-5
V: TRBV19
DNA: TGTGCCAGTAGTATTTTAGGTACCAACACAGGGGGCCTAGGAGAGACCCAGTACTTC
CDR3: CASSILGTNTGGLGETQYF

size: -
D: -
J: TRBJ2-5
V: TRBV11-2
DNA: TGTGCCAGCAGCTTCGGACAGTTGTACCAAGAGACCCAGTACTTC
CDR3: CASSFGQLYQETQYF

size: -
D: -
J: TRBJ2-2
V: TRBV11-2
DNA: TGTGCCAGCAGCTTATTTGGTGATTCGGTCACCGGGGAGCTGTTTTTT
CDR3: CASSLFGDSVTGELFF

size: -
D: -
J: TRBJ2-7
V: TRBV9
DNA: TGTGCCAGCAGCGTCTCCCCGTCGGACACCTACGAGCAGTACTTC
CDR3: CASSVSPSDTYEQYF

size: few
D: TRBD1
J: TRBJ2-1
V: TRBV6-5
DNA: TGTGCCAGCAGTTACTCCCCGGGACAGGGGCCCCCGTTCTTC
CDR3: CASSYSPGQGPPFF

size: once
D: -
J: TRBJ2-7
V: TRBV6-1
DNA: TGTGCCAGCAGTGAAATCGGGAGTACCTACGAGCAGTACTTC
CDR3: CASSEIGSTYEQYF

size: -
D: -
J: TRBJ2-7
V: TRBV10-1
DNA: TGCGCCAGCAGTGAGGGGACTCCGAGCTCCTACGAGCAGTACTTC
CDR3: CASSEGTPSSYEQYF

size: -
D: TRBD2
J: TRBJ2-1
V: TRBV5-4
DNA: TGTGCCAGCAGCGGGACTAGCGGGAGTCTTAGCTCCTACAATGAGCAGTTCTTC
CDR3: CASSGTSGSLSSYNEQFF